This paragraph covers one T cell receptor beta chain sequence. Its antigen is currently unknown. V gave up 6 bases and J gave up 6 bases, with 18 bases separating them. The CDR3 totals 14 residues. Germline V gene sequence: CDR1 SGHTA, CDR2 FQGNSA. Documented time point: persistent/refractory GD, antithyroid drugs over 5 years with positive TRAb. PBMCs provided the RNA from which the TCR library was made. Diagnoses of Graves' disease were made by American Thyroid Association guidelines. EDTA tubes received approximately 9 milliliters of drawn peripheral blood. Assembly of TCR beta libraries relied on iRepertoire HTBI primers together with Arm-PCR of CDR3 regions. TCRdb independently ran MiXCR on the multiplex PCR reads; one entry per CDR3 protein. The table includes hundreds of thousands of distinct CDR3 sequences, about 19% detected once. The data stem from a study of regulatory T cells in long-lasting Graves disease. Points from the study as a whole: Patients with persistent disease showed a bias toward TRBV28, TRBJ1-2 and TRBJ2-5.

The sequence came from a female donor with Graves disease. The specimen was peripheral blood mononuclear cells (PBMCs), collected when the disease was refractory, from a patient treated with antithyroid drugs. This chain connects TRBV7-2 to TRBJ2-7, with TRBD1 as a possible D gene (6 bases). The CDR3 protein is CASSLTPSQGEQYF. The CDR3 DNA sequence: TGTGCCAGCAGTCTTACACCTTCACAGGGCGAGCAGTACTTC.